These 21 T cell receptor beta chains originate from one sample sequenced in a study of OX40 agonist ivuxolimab in advanced cancers. Preparation of the library involved the immunoSEQ multiplex PCR assay. The clones in this table, taken by TCRdb from immuneACCESS, are in-frame only. Not every clone is retained; where verified, under half of the shortfall comes from an unresolved V gene, and the cause of the rest is unknown. The sample table contains about 17,000 clones; only one count was recorded for roughly four fifths of them. The top ten clonotypes cover around 24% of the sample. Sequences were derived from CD4+ or CD8+ T cells sorted from blood, sampled in a trial of the OX40 agonist ivuxolimab. The receptors were sampled from an adult with an advanced solid tumor such as melanoma, head and neck, liver or kidney cancer.

V gene TRBV6-6 combines with J gene TRBJ2-1; perhaps TRBD1 as D (5 bases). This CDR3 is 14 amino acids long. Germline V gene sequence: CDR1 MNHNY, CDR2 SVGAGI (reference sequence). Trimming took 2 bases from V and 6 from J, leaving 11 bases between them. As DNA, the CDR3 is TGTGCCAGCAGTTACCAGCAGGGTGGCAATGAGCAGTTCTTC. This encodes CASSYQQGGNEQFF.

The chain combines TRBV6-6 with TRBJ1-1; D is uncertain. V was trimmed by 7 bases and J by 0 bases, leaving 6 bases between them. Germline CDR1 reads MNHNY; CDR2 reads SVGAGI (reference sequence). The CDR3 is 12 residues long. CDR3 region: CASNLLNTEAFF. CDR3 nucleotide sequence: TGTGCCAGCAACCTACTGAACACTGAAGCTTTCTTT.

V and J are TRBV7-6 and TRBJ2-7; D remains ambiguous. The V gene lost 0 bases and the J gene lost 5 bases, with 11 bases spanning the gap. Germline CDR1 is SGHVS and CDR2 is FNYEAQ. CDR3 length: 14 residues. The CDR3 nucleotides are TGTGCCAGCAGCTTAGCTGGGGTTGGCGACGAGCAGTACTTC. It specifies CASSLAGVGDEQYF.

V gene TRBV19 combines with J gene TRBJ2-7; the D gene is possibly TRBD1 (5 bases). Looked up from germline, CDR1 is LNHDA and CDR2 is SQIVND (reference sequence). Trimming pared 5 bases from V and 0 bases from J, leaving 11 bases between. CDR3 length: 14 residues. The CDR3 DNA is TGTGCCAGTAGTGTACAGGACCGCTCCTACGAGCAGTACTTC. This codes for CASSVQDRSYEQYF.

The chain joins TRBV7-3 to TRBJ2-1; 11 nucleotides align to TRBD2. Germline V gene data show CDR1 as SGHTA and CDR2 as FQGTGA. V lost 7 bases to trimming and J lost 2 bases; unmatched junction nucleotides: 13. The CDR3 extends over 18 amino acids. This chain's CDR3 is CASTKNPTSGTAYNEQFF. As DNA, the CDR3 is TGTGCCAGCACCAAAAACCCGACTAGCGGGACCGCCTACAATGAGCAGTTCTTC. Using reference TRBV7-3 and TRBJ2-1 for the parts outside the CDR3, the full variable domain is GAGVSQTPSNKVTEKGKYVELRCDPISGHTALYWYRQSLGQGPEFLIYFQGTGAADDSGLPNDRFFAVRPEGSVSTLKIQRTERGDSAVYLCASTKNPTSGTAYNEQFFGPGTRLTVL.

The chain combines TRBV7-9 with TRBJ2-2, with 9 bases aligning to TRBD1. Per the germline V gene, CDR1 is SEHNR and CDR2 is FQNEAQ (reference sequence). Trimming took 4 bases from V and 1 from J; bases not matched to a gene: 1. The CDR3 has 15 residues. CDR3 loop: CASSSTGGNTGELFF. CDR3 sequence (DNA): TGTGCCAGCAGCTCGACAGGGGGGAACACCGGGGAGCTGTTTTTT.

The chain links TRBV19 to TRBJ2-1; D is undetermined. This CDR3 has 12 residues. CDR1 LNHDA and CDR2 SQIVND come from the germline V gene (reference sequence). Deletions cut 5 bases from V and 7 bases from J, with 9 bases between. The CDR3 DNA follows: TGTGCCAGTAGTCTCACGCGGAATGAGCAGTTCTTC. Translation gives CASSLTRNEQFF.

This clone was observed a handful of times. This sequence joins TRBV7-9 and TRBJ2-4; either TRBD1 or TRBD2 may supply D (6 bases each). Germline values: CDR1 SEHNR, CDR2 FQNEAQ (reference sequence). The CDR3 is 14 amino acids. The V gene lost 7 bases and the J gene lost 4 bases, with 14 bases spanning the gap. CDR3 in DNA: TGTGCCAGCACCGGGGGCGCTCCAAAAAACATTCAGTACTTC. Protein sequence: CASTGGAPKNIQYF.

V and J are TRBV4-2 and TRBJ1-2; 7 bases fit TRBD1. The CDR3 consists of 15 residues. J was trimmed by 8 bases and V by 2 bases; bases with no gene match: 11. Germline-derived CDR1 and CDR2 are LGHNA and YNFKEQ. The CDR3 is CASSQTGQFLGGYTF. In DNA form, the CDR3 reads TGTGCCAGCAGCCAAACGGGACAGTTCCTCGGGGGCTACACCTTC.

In the case of this clone: The identical CDR3 is also encoded by other nucleotide sequences in the sample. The V call is TRBV7-7, the J call TRBJ2-5; D gene uncertain. The CDR3 consists of 12 residues. V lost 7 bases to trimming and J lost 1 base, with 7 bases between them. Germline assignment: CDR1 SSHAT and CDR2 FNYEAQ (reference sequence). The DNA for the CDR3 is TGTGCCAGCAAGGGTCTCCAAGAGACCCAGTACTTC. This gives the protein CASKGLQETQYF.

This chain links TRBV27 with TRBJ2-1; 10 bases map to TRBD1. V shed 5 bases and J 5 bases; nucleotides not matched to a gene: 6. This CDR3 has 15 amino acids. Germline V gene sequence: CDR1 MNHEY, CDR2 SMNVEV (reference sequence). The DNA for the CDR3 is TGTGCCAGCAGTGAGGACAGGGGGATCGACAATGAGCAGTTCTTC. Residues: CASSEDRGIDNEQFF.

This chain connects TRBV7-2 to TRBJ2-1, with D possibly being TRBD2 (6 bases). V was clipped by 3 bases and J by 2 bases, with 14 bases between them. CDR1 and CDR2 from the germline V gene are SGHTA and FQGNSA. CDR3 length: 16 residues. Written as DNA, the CDR3 is TGTGCCAGCAGCTTCTTCCGGGAGTCCCCCTACAATGAGCAGTTCTTC. Encoded protein: CASSFFRESPYNEQFF.

The chain employs TRBV4-1 and TRBJ2-7; no clear D. Germline values: CDR1 MGHRA, CDR2 YSYEKL. Trimming took off 0 bases at V and 4 bases at J, with 10 bases between the two ends. CDR3 length equals 14 residues. The CDR3 spells CASSQDKLGYEQYF. The CDR3 nucleotides read TGCGCCAGCAGCCAAGACAAACTGGGATACGAGCAGTACTTC.

The chain couples TRBV4-3 to TRBJ2-7, with D possibly TRBD1 on 6 matching bases. Germline V gene data show CDR1 as LGHNA and CDR2 as YSLEER. The CDR3 has 15 amino acids. Trimming removed 1 base at V and 1 base at J, with 11 bases between. CDR3 DNA: TGCGCCAGCAGCCAAGGCCCCGGACAGTCCTACGAGCAGTACTTC. It yields the protein CASSQGPGQSYEQYF.

This clone was detected only a few times. V is TRBV11-3 and J is TRBJ2-5; weak D call: TRBD2 (5 bases). Trimming removed 8 bases from V and 2 bases from J, with 21 bases in between. The CDR3 runs to 16 residues. Germline values: CDR1 SGHNT, CDR2 YENEEA. The CDR3 DNA follows: TGTGCCAGCGGCCCGAGCTCGGGGTCAGGACAAGAGACCCAGTACTTC. As protein: CASGPSSGSGQETQYF.

This clone was detected a few times. V usage is TRBV7-9 and J usage is TRBJ2-3; D is unresolved. The CDR3 loop spans 15 amino acids. CDR1 and CDR2 (germline): SEHNR, FQNEAQ (reference sequence). Trimming cost V 0 bases and J 6 bases, with 13 bases left between them. The CDR3 loop is CASSLARRAQDTQYF. In DNA form, the CDR3 reads TGTGCCAGCAGCTTAGCGAGAAGGGCTCAGGATACGCAGTATTTT.

This clone was detected only once. Mismatch with germline at one junction end may stem from a read error. Distinct nucleotide sequences in the sample also encode this CDR3. The chain joins TRBV5-1 to TRBJ2-7; 11 positions agree with TRBD2. CDR1 is SGHRS and CDR2 is YFSETQ in the germline V gene. This CDR3 comprises 15 residues. The CDR3 loop reads CASSGGLADSYEQYF. The CDR3 nucleotides are TGCGCCAGCAGCGGGGGACTAGCGGATTCCTACGAGCAATACTTC.

This chain joins TRBV27 and TRBJ1-4; D is unclear. V was clipped by 0 bases and J by 0 bases, with 5 bases between them. Germline assignment: CDR1 MNHEY and CDR2 SMNVEV (reference sequence). The CDR3 is made up of 15 amino acids. CDR3 region: CASSLSIATNEKLFF. CDR3 in DNA: TGTGCCAGCAGTTTATCTATAGCAACTAATGAAAAACTGTTTTTT.

This clone was counted once. The V gene is TRBV28, the J gene TRBJ2-3; TRBD1 might be the D (6 bases). V gave up 4 bases and J gave up 2 bases, with 19 bases separating them. CDR1 is MDHEN, CDR2 SYDVKM, per germline. This CDR3 comprises 17 residues. CDR3 DNA: TGTGCCAGCAGTTATGCGGTTGATCGGACAGACACAGATACGCAGTATTTT. Its translation: CASSYAVDRTDTDTQYF.

The J gene is TRBJ1-1, the V gene TRBV6-5; D remains unclear. The CDR3 sequence is 13 residues long. The ends were cut back, 2 bases at V and 1 base at J, with 5 bases in the middle. Germline CDR1 MNHEY, CDR2 SVGAGI. CDR3 residues: CASSYGQNTEAFF. The CDR3 DNA reads TGTGCCAGCAGTTACGGTCAGAACACTGAAGCTTTCTTT.

The rearrangement uses TRBV27 and TRBJ2-5; no reliable D call. The assigned J gene may be wrong: the sequence end matches TRBJ2-7 better. Germline assignment: CDR1 MNHEY and CDR2 SMNVEV (reference sequence). This CDR3 has 14 amino acids. CDR3 sequence (DNA): TGTGCCAGCAGCCCGGACGGGCTAGGATACGAGCAGTACTTC. Protein: CASSPDGLGYEQYF.